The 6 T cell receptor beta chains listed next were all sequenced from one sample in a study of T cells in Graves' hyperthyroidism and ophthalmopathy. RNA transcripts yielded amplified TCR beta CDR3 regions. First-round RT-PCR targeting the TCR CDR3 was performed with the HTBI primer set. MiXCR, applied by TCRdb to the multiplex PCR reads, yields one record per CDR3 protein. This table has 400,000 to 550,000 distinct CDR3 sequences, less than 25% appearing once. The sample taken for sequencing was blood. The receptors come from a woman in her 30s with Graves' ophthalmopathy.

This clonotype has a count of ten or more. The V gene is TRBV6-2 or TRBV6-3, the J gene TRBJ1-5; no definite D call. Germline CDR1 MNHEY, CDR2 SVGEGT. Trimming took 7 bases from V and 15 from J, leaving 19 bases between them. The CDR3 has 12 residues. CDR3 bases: TGTGCCAGCACCGACACCATAGGCCGCACGCATTTT. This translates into CASTDTIGRTHF.

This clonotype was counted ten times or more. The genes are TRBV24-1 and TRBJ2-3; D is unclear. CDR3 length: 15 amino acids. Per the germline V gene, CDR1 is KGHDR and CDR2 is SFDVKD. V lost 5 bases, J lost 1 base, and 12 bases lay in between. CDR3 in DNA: TGTGCCACCAGTGCCCTGGGCGTGGGCACAGATACGCAGTATTTT. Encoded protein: CATSALGVGTDTQYF.

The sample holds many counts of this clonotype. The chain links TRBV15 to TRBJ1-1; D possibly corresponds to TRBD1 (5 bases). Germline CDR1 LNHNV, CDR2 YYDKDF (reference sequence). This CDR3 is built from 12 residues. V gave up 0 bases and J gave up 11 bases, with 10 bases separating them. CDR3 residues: CATSRDNGGAFF. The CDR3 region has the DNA TGTGCCACCAGCAGAGATAACGGGGGGGCTTTCTTT.

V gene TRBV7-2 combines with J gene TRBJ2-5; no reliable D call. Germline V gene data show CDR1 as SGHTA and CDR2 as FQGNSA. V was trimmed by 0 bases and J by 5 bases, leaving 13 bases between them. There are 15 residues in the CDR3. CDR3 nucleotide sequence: TGTGCCAGCAGCTTAGCGCGAACTCCACCGGAGACCCAGTACTTC. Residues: CASSLARTPPETQYF.

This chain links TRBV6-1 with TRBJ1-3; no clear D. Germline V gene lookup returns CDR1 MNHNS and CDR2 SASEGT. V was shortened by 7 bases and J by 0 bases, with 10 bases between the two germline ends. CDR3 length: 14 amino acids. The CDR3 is CASTNVASGNTIYF. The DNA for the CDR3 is TGTGCCAGCACCAACGTAGCCTCTGGAAACACCATATATTTT.

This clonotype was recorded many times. The CDR3 here is CSARQGGGYSNQPQHF. The CDR3 DNA is TGCAGTGCCAGACAGGGCGGGGGGTATAGCAATCAGCCCCAGCATTTT. This chain links TRBV20-1 with TRBJ1-5; 7 positions agree with TRBD1. V shed 6 bases, J shed 0 bases, and the junction held 11 bases outside the gene matches. The V gene's germline CDR1 is DFQATT and CDR2 SNEGSKA (reference sequence). CDR3 size: 16 residues.